This is a list of T cell receptor beta chains from one sample in a study of sequential checkpoint blockade in melanoma. Profiled with immunoSEQ multiplex PCR; TCRdb holds only in-frame clones, not every one. Of 23,000 or so clones in the sample, 55% to 70% were seen once. The sequencing used CD8+ T cells sorted from blood (inferred from file names), collected from a patient given nivolumab and ipilimumab in sequence. These receptors were collected from a human donor with melanoma. CDR3s include the opening cysteine and the closing phenylalanine or tryptophan. A D gene is named only where the DNA matches it firmly. The size field is filled for only some rows; it gives once, few, many or a size class.

>TRBD1|.|TRBV6-5|TRBJ2-7
CASSYSTTGDEQYF
TGTGCCAGCAGTTACTCGACGACAGGGGACGAGCAGTACTTC
>TRBD1|.|TRBV6-9|TRBJ2-5
CASSYMDRGPYQETQYF
TGTGCCAGCAGTTATATGGACAGGGGGCCTTACCAAGAGACCCAGTACTTC
>TRBD1|.|TRBV27|TRBJ2-3
CASRGTVTDTQYF
TGTGCCAGCAGGGGGACAGTTACAGATACGCAGTATTTT
>.|.|TRBV5-6|TRBJ2-3
CASSLQGFGGDTQYF
TGTGCCAGCAGCTTACAGGGGTTCGGGGGAGATACGCAGTATTTT
>.|.|TRBV6-1|TRBJ1-5
CASSSGDNQPQHF
TGTGCCAGCAGCTCCGGGGACAATCAGCCCCAGCATTTT
>.|.|TRBV9|TRBJ1-6
CASSAPVSDTLHF
TGTGCCAGCAGCGCCCCCGTCTCAGATACCCTCCACTTT
>TRBD2|few|TRBV9|TRBJ2-7
CASIEWGGYEQYF
TGTGCCAGCATCGAGTGGGGGGGATACGAGCAGTACTTC
>.|.|TRBV9|TRBJ2-1
CASSHPAGLYNEQFF
TGTGCCAGCAGCCACCCAGCGGGCCTCTACAATGAGCAGTTCTTC
>.|.|TRBV14|TRBJ1-6
CASSQGYREVSPLHF
TGTGCCAGCAGCCAAGGGTACAGGGAAGTTTCACCCCTCCACTTT
>TRBD1|.|TRBV6-4|TRBJ2-4
CARSQGANKNIQYF
TGTGCCAGATCCCAGGGGGCTAACAAAAACATTCAGTACTTC
>TRBD2|.|TRBV7-3|TRBJ2-2
CASSLTLGGRNTGELFF
TGTGCCAGCAGCTTAACGCTCGGGGGGAGGAACACCGGGGAGCTGTTTTTT
>.|few|TRBV7-9|TRBJ2-1
CASSPYEASNEQFF
TGTGCCAGCAGCCCCTATGAAGCAAGCAATGAGCAGTTCTTC
>TRBD1|few|TRBV7-4|TRBJ1-1
CASSPTGGSGTEAFF
TGTGCCAGCAGTCCAACAGGGGGCTCGGGCACTGAAGCTTTCTTT
>.|.|TRBV7-6|TRBJ1-3
CASSPSGFLVDTIYF
TGTGCCAGCAGCCCCTCGGGGTTTCTGGTTGACACCATATATTTT
>TRBD2|few|TRBV7-8|TRBJ2-5
CASSPVGGGQETQYF
TGTGCCAGCAGCCCGGTAGGCGGGGGACAAGAGACCCAGTACTTC
>TRBD2|.|TRBV11-2|TRBJ2-3
CASSLLAGVVTDTQYF
TGTGCCAGCAGCTTATTAGCGGGGGTCGTCACAGATACGCAGTATTTT
>.|.|TRBV4-3|TRBJ2-1
CASSQPTGSLGNEQFF
TGCGCCAGCAGCCAACCGACGGGGTCCCTGGGGAATGAGCAGTTCTTC
>TRBD1|.|TRBV25-1|TRBJ1-2
CASRLPTGDGYTF
TGTGCCAGCCGCCTACCGACAGGGGATGGCTACACCTTC
>TRBD1|.|TRBV10-3|TRBJ1-1
CAIARTGGATEAFF
TGTGCCATCGCCCGGACAGGGGGCGCGACTGAAGCTTTCTTT
>.|.|TRBV4-1|TRBJ2-7
CASSPDWGGRSYTYEQYF
TGCGCCAGCAGCCCAGATTGGGGAGGACGGTCGTACACCTACGAGCAGTACTTC
>.|.|TRBV7-3|TRBJ1-2
CASSITTDASGGYTF
TGTGCCAGCAGCATCACGACGGACGCGAGCGGGGGCTACACCTTC
>TRBD1|.|TRBV16|TRBJ2-1
CASSRDREFGEQFF
TGTGCCAGCAGCCGGGACAGGGAGTTTGGTGAGCAGTTCTTC
>.|once|TRBV5-6|TRBJ2-2
CASCDTNTGELFF
TGTGCCAGCTGTGACACAAACACCGGGGAGCTGTTTTTT
>.|.|TRBV2|TRBJ2-7
CASREGRAGIGEQYF
TGTGCCAGCAGGGAGGGCAGGGCAGGTATTGGCGAGCAGTACTTC
>.|.|TRBV29-1|TRBJ1-1
CSVEGAPGVGNTEAFF
TGCAGCGTTGAAGGCGCTCCGGGGGTAGGGAACACTGAAGCTTTCTTT
>.|.|TRBV16|TRBJ1-2
CASSPSGSNYGYTF
TGTGCCAGCAGCCCGTCGGGTTCTAACTATGGCTACACCTTC
>.|few|TRBV10-3|TRBJ2-7
CAISESDTANYYEQYF
TGTGCCATCAGTGAGTCGGACACCGCGAACTACTACGAGCAGTACTTC
>.|.|TRBV27|TRBJ1-5
CASSLSIVNQPQHF
TGTGCCAGCAGTTTATCGATAGTCAATCAGCCCCAGCATTTT
>.|medium-sized|TRBV21-1|TRBJ2-7
CASSIIPGGQYF
TGTGCCAGCAGCATAATTCCGGGAGGACAGTACTTC
>TRBD2|.|TRBV27|TRBJ2-2
CASSFGGLAGGPGGELFF
TGTGCCAGCAGTTTCGGTGGACTAGCGGGGGGGCCCGGCGGGGAGCTGTTTTTT
>TRBD2|.|TRBV5-6|TRBJ2-7
CASSLEERGASYEQYF
TGTGCCAGCAGCTTGGAGGAGCGGGGAGCTTCCTACGAGCAGTACTTC